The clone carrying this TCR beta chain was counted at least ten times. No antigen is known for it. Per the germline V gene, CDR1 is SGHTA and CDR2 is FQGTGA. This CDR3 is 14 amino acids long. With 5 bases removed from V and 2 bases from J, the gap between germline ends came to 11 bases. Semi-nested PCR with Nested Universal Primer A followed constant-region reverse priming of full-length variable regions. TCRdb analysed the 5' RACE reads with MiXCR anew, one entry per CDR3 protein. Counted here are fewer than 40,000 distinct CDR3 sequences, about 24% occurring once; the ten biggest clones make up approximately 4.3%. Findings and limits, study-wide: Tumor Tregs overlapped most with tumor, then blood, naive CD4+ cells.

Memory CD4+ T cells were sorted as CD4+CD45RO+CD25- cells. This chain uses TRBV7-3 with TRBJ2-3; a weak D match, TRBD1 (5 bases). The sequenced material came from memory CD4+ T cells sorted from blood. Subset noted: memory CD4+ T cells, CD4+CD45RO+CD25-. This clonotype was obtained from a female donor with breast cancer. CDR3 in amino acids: CASSPDINTDTQYF. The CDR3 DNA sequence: TGTGCCAGCAGCCCGGACATCAACACAGATACGCAGTATTTT. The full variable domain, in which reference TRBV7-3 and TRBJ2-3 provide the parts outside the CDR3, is GAGVSQTPSNKVTEKGKYVELRCDPISGHTALYWYRQSLGQGPEFLIYFQGTGAADDSGLPNDRFFAVRPEGSVSTLKIQRTERGDSAVYLCASSPDINTDTQYFGPGTRLTVL.